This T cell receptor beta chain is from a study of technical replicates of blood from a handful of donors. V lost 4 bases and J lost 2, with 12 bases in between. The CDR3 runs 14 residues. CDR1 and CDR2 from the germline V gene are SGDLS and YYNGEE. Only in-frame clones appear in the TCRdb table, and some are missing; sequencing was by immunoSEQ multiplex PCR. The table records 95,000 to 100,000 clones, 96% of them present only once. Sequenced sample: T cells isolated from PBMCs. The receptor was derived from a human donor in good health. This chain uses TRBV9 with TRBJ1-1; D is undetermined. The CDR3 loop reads CASSSSPLNTEAFF. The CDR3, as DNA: TGTGCCAGCAGCTCCTCCCCTCTTAACACTGAAGCTTTCTTT.